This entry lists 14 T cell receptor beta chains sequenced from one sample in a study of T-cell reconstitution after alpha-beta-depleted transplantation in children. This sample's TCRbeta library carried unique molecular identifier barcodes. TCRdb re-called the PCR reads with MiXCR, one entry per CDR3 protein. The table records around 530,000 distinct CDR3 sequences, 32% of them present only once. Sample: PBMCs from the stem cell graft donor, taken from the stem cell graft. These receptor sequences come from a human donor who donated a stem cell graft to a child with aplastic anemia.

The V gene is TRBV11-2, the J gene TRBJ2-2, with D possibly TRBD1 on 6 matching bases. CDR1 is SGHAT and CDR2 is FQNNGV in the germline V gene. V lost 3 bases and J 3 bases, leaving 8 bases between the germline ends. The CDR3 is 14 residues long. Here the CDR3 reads CASSLYRDTGELFF. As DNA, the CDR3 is TGTGCCAGCAGCTTGTACAGGGACACCGGGGAGCTGTTTTTT.

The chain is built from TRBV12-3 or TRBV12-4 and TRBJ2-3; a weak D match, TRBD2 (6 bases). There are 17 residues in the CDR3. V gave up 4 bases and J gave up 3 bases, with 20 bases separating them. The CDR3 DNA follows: TGTGCCAGCAGTTCATTGGGCGCGGGGTTTGGTACAGATACGCAGTATTTT. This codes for CASSSLGAGFGTDTQYF.

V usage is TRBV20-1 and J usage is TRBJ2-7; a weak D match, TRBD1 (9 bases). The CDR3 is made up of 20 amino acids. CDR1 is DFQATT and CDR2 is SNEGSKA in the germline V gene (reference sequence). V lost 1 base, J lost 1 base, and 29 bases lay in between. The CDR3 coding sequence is TGCAGTGCTAGAGCTTACAGGGGGCACAACCTAAGCGGGAGTTCCTACGAGCAGTACTTC. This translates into CSARAYRGHNLSGSSYEQYF.

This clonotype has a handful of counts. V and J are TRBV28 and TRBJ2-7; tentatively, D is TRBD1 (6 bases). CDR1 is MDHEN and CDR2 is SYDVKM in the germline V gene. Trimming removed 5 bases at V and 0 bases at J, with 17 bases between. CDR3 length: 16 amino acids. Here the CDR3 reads CASSGGQQSLSYEQYF. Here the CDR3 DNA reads TGTGCCAGCAGTGGAGGACAGCAATCCCTCTCCTACGAGCAGTACTTC.

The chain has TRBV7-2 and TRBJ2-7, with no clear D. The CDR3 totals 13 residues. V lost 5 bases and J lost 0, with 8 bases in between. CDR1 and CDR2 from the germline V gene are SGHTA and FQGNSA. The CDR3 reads CASSPPNSYEQYF. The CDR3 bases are TGTGCCAGCAGCCCCCCTAACTCCTACGAGCAGTACTTC.

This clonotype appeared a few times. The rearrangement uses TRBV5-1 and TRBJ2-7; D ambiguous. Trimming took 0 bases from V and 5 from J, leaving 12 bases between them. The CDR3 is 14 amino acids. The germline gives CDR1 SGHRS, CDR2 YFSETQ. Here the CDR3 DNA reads TGCGCCAGCAGCTTGGGTAGGAGCACGGACGAGCAGTACTTC. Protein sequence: CASSLGRSTDEQYF.

The CDR3 region has the DNA TGTGCCAGCAGTTACTCGACGGGCCGGCCCGTGCTGTTTTTT. Translated: CASSYSTGRPVLFF. The chain employs TRBV6-5 and TRBJ1-4; D remains unclear. CDR3 length: 14 amino acids. Germline loops: CDR1 MNHEY, CDR2 SVGAGI. V lost 0 bases and J lost 14, with 16 bases in between.

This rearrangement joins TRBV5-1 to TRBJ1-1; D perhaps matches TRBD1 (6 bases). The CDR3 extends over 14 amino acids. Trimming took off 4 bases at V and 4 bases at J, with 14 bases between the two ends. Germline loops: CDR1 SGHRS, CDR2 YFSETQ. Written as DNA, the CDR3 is TGCGCCAGCAGCCGAAAGGGGGGCAGCACTGAAGCTTTCTTT. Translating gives CASSRKGGSTEAFF.

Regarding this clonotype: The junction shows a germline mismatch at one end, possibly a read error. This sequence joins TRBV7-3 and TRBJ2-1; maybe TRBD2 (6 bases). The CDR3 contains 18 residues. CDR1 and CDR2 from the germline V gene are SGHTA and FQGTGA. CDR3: CASSSSTLTSTRYSEQFF. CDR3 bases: TGTGCCAGCAGCTCATCAACCTTAACTAGCACTCGGTACAGTGAGCAGTTCTTC.

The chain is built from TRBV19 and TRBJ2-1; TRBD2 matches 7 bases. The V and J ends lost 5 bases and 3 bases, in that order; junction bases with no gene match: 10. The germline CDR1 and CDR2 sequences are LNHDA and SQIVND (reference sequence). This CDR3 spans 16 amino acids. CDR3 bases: TGTGCCAGTAGTGACGCGGGAGCAGGGTACTACAATGAGCAGTTCTTC. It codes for CASSDAGAGYYNEQFF.

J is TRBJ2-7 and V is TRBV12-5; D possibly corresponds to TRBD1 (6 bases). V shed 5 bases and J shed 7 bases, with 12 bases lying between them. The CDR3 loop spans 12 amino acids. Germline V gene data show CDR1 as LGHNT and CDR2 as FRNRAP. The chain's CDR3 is CASGRDIGEQYV. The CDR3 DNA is TGTGCTAGTGGTCGGGACATTGGGGAGCAGTACGTC.

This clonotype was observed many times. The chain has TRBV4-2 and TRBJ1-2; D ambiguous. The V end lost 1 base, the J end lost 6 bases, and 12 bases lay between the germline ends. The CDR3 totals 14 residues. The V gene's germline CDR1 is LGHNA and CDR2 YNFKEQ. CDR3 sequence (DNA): TGTGCCAGCAGCCAAGGGCGGGCGCCCGATGGCTACACCTTC. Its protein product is CASSQGRAPDGYTF.

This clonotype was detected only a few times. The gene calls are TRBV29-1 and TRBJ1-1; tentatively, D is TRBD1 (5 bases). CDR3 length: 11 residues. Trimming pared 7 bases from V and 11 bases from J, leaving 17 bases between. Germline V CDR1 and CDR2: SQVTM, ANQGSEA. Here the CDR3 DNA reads TGCAGCGGGATAGGAGGGGCGTTTGCTTTCTTT. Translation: CSGIGGAFAFF.

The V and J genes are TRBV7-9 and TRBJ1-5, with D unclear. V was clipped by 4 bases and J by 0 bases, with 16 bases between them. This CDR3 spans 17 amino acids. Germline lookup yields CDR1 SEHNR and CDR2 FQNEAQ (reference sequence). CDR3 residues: CASSSGSESYSNQPQHF. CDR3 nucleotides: TGTGCCAGCAGCTCTGGATCCGAGAGTTATAGCAATCAGCCCCAGCATTTT. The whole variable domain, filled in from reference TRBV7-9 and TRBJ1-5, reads DTGVSQNPRHKITKRGQNVTFRCDPISEHNRLYWYRQTLGQGPEFLTYFQNEAQLEKSRLLSDRFSAERPKGSFSTLEIQRTEQGDSAMYLCASSSGSESYSNQPQHFGDGTRLSIL.